One sample yielded the 10 T cell receptor beta chains listed below, sequenced in a study of OX40 agonist ivuxolimab in advanced cancers. The method was immunoSEQ multiplex PCR; TCRdb's version includes in-frame clones alone and lacks a portion of them. The data contain some 50,000 clones, about three quarters of them singletons. The starting material was CD4+ or CD8+ T cells sorted from blood, obtained in a trial of the OX40 agonist ivuxolimab. The source is an adult with an advanced solid tumor such as melanoma, head and neck, liver or kidney cancer.

This clone was counted once. The rearrangement uses TRBV7-2 and TRBJ2-5; 8 bases are a match to TRBD2. The end of the DNA fits TRBJ2-7 better, so the J call may be wrong. Germline-derived CDR1 and CDR2 are SGHTA and FQGNSA. The CDR3 spans 15 residues. CDR3 residues: CASSPPGGESNEQYF. In nucleotides, the CDR3 is TGTGCCAGCAGCCCCCCCGGGGGGGAGAGCAACGAGCAGTACTTC.

The J gene is TRBJ2-5, the V gene TRBV2, with a weak D call TRBD1 (6 bases). Trimming pared 6 bases from V and 2 bases from J, leaving 10 bases between. CDR3 length: 13 residues. Germline CDR1 SNHLY, CDR2 FYNNEI. The CDR3 sequence: CASSRDRQETQYF. The CDR3 DNA is TGTGCCAGCAGCCGCGACAGGCAAGAGACCCAGTACTTC.

The chain carries TRBV18 and TRBJ1-1, with D perhaps TRBD1 (5 bases). This CDR3 has 16 amino acids. The germline V gene encodes CDR1 KGHSH and CDR2 LQKENI. With 3 bases removed from V and 6 bases from J, the gap between germline ends came to 20 bases. In DNA, the CDR3 is TGTGCCAGCTCACCTAACCGGGGGACTGGCGACGCTGAAGCTTTCTTT. Translation: CASSPNRGTGDAEAFF.

This sequence joins TRBV5-6 and TRBJ1-4; the D gene is possibly TRBD1 (6 bases). With 5 bases removed from V and 5 bases from J, the gap between germline ends came to 10 bases. There are 13 residues in the CDR3. Germline values: CDR1 SGHDT, CDR2 YYEEEE. The chain's CDR3 is CASSKDSNEKLFF. The CDR3 coding sequence is TGTGCCAGCAGTAAGGACAGCAATGAAAAACTGTTTTTT.

This clone was found a few times. The chain employs TRBV11-2 and TRBJ1-1; 7 bases line up with TRBD1. This CDR3 is built from 15 residues. CDR1 SGHAT and CDR2 FQNNGV come from the germline V gene. V shed 2 bases and J 1 base; nucleotides not matched to a gene: 4. For the CDR3, the DNA is TGTGCCAGCAGCTTACTGACAGGGTCGAACACTGAAGCTTTCTTT. It yields the protein CASSLLTGSNTEAFF. Combining the CDR3 with reference TRBV11-2 and TRBJ1-1 gives the whole variable domain EAGVAQSPRYKIIEKRQSVAFWCNPISGHATLYWYQQILGQGPKLLIQFQNNGVVDDSQLPKDRFSAERLKGVDSTLKIQPAKLEDSAVYLCASSLLTGSNTEAFFGQGTRLTVV.

The V call is TRBV19, the J call TRBJ2-1; 7 nucleotides agree with TRBD2. Germline V gives CDR1 LNHDA, CDR2 SQIVND (reference sequence). This CDR3 is 20 amino acids long. The V gene end was trimmed by 0 bases and the J gene end by 0 bases; junction bases not matched to a gene: 14. CDR3 region: CASSIDQRWGGGSSYNEQFF. The CDR3 nucleotides are TGTGCCAGTAGTATAGATCAGCGTTGGGGCGGGGGTAGCTCCTACAATGAGCAGTTCTTC. The complete variable domain, with remaining parts taken from reference TRBV19 and TRBJ2-1, reads DGGITQSPKYLFRKEGQNVTLSCEQNLNHDAMYWYRQDPGQGLRLIYYSQIVNDFQKGDIAEGYSVSREKKESFPLTVTSAQKNPTAFYLCASSIDQRWGGGSSYNEQFFGPGTRLTVL.

V is TRBV6-5 and J is TRBJ1-4; 8 nucleotides match TRBD1. Germline values: CDR1 MNHEY, CDR2 SVGAGI. This CDR3 is built from 16 residues. Trimming at V came to 2 bases and at J to 8 bases, leaving 10 bases not matched to a gene. CDR3 DNA sequence: TGTGCCAGCAGTTACCACACAGGGGGATCTGTCGAAAAACTGTTTTTT. It is translated as CASSYHTGGSVEKLFF.

V gene TRBV5-1 combines with J gene TRBJ2-3; D is possibly TRBD2 (6 bases). Looked up from germline, CDR1 is SGHRS and CDR2 is YFSETQ. This CDR3 contains 15 residues. Trimming shortened V by 1 base and J by 5 bases, and 14 bases separated the two germline ends. Here the CDR3 DNA reads TGCGCCAGCAGCTTGTCGGGACTCGGGGGAGATACGCAGTATTTT. Protein product: CASSLSGLGGDTQYF.

The chain employs TRBV6-5 and TRBJ2-7, with TRBD2 matching 8 bases. Germline-derived CDR1 and CDR2 are MNHEY and SVGAGI. The CDR3 loop spans 16 amino acids. V trimming: 2 bases; J trimming: 1 base; junction bases outside the gene matches: 7. The CDR3: CASSYGGGRSSYEQYF. The CDR3 DNA sequence: TGTGCCAGCAGTTACGGGGGCGGGAGGTCTTCCTACGAGCAGTACTTC.

This clone was counted once. The rearrangement uses TRBV7-8 and TRBJ2-3; perhaps TRBD2 as D (5 bases). The CDR3 has 14 residues. From germline, CDR1 is SGHVS and CDR2 FQNEAQ. Trimming removed 5 bases from V and 4 bases from J, with 13 bases in between. The CDR3: CASSPWNGADTQYF. DNA of the CDR3: TGTGCCAGCAGCCCGTGGAACGGGGCAGATACGCAGTATTTT. Supplemented by reference TRBV7-8 and TRBJ2-3, the full variable domain reads GAGVSQSPRYKVAKRGQDVALRCDPISGHVSLFWYQQALGQGPEFLTYFQNEAQLDKSGLPSDRFFAERPEGSVSTLKIQRTQQEDSAVYLCASSPWNGADTQYFGPGTRLTVL.